This TCR beta chain was found in a study of technical replicates of blood from a few donors. Trimming removed 5 bases from V and 0 bases from J, with 13 bases in between. The CDR3 spans 15 residues. In germline, CDR1 is LNHDA, CDR2 SQIVND (reference sequence). Clones were sequenced by immunoSEQ multiplex PCR, and TCRdb holds only the in-frame ones, with some missing. The sample carries about 15,000 clones, about nine tenths recorded once. V usage is TRBV19 and J usage is TRBJ1-1, with a tentative D call TRBD1 (6 bases). The sequenced material came from PBMCs. The source of this sequence is a human donor in good health. CDR3 DNA: TGTGCCAGTAGTGCAATAGACAGGATGAACACTGAAGCTTTCTTT. Protein sequence: CASSAIDRMNTEAFF.